The sample holds many counts of the clone carrying this T cell receptor (beta chain). Antigen specificity is unknown. This sample was included in a study of regulatory T cells in long-lasting Graves disease. Sample time point: newly diagnosed GD, antithyroid drugs for less than 3 months. Scientists built the TCR library using RNA that was extracted from PBMCs. Libraries of TCR beta came from iRepertoire HTBI primers plus Arm-PCR of CDR3 regions. Using its own MiXCR run on the multiplex PCR reads, TCRdb lists one record per CDR3 protein. This sample has about 430,000 distinct CDR3 sequences; approximately 15% occur once, and the top ten carry roughly 7.7%. Findings and limits, study-wide: Accuracy was perhaps lowered by the small sample size. Favoring TRBV28, TRBJ1-2 and TRBJ2-5 was a feature seen in persistent disease.

The V gene end was trimmed by 3 bases and the J gene end by 6 bases; junction bases not matched to a gene: 1. This CDR3 region has 13 residues. This sample also belongs to another study, concerning T cells in Graves' hyperthyroidism and ophthalmopathy. As that study records: Lactation, pregnancy, other autoimmune disease or uncontrolled infection led to exclusion of patients.

Source: peripheral blood mononuclear cells (PBMCs), taken at new diagnosis, from a patient treated with antithyroid drugs. The source is a woman in her forties with Graves disease. This chain uses TRBV12-3 or TRBV12-4 with TRBJ1-1; 10 bases line up with TRBD1. CDR3 residues: CASSFGTGAEAFF. The CDR3 DNA reads as TGTGCCAGCAGTTTTGGGACAGGGGCTGAAGCTTTCTTT.